This TCR beta chain came from a study of T-cell memory formation after mild COVID-19. Background on the study: TCR clusters were mostly donor specific.

This clonotype was counted ten times or more. Its antigen is currently unknown. The V gene lost 6 bases and the J gene lost 10 bases, with 13 bases spanning the gap. This CDR3 is built from 13 residues. CDR1 is LNHNV, CDR2 YYDKDF, per germline (reference sequence). TCRdb called the 5' RACE reads again in MiXCR, with one record for every CDR3 protein. The sample has around 33,000 distinct CDR3 sequences, 20% to 25% seen once. Study-level findings and limits: Later expanders leaned toward CD4+, whereas clones contracting from day 15 to 85 were balanced CD4/CD8. Researchers report contracting CD4+ clones mostly in CM and EM, with CD8+ clones in EMRA.

The V and J genes are TRBV15 and TRBJ1-6, with D unresolved. The sequence was collected from an adult who had mild COVID-19 (a few samples of this study predate the infection). Cell type and time point are not known. Material for sequencing was PBMCs or a T cell subset sorted from them (not recorded which). CDR3 DNA: TGTGCCACCAGAAGTGGGTATGAATCACCCCTCCACTTT. Translated: CATRSGYESPLHF. Based on the CDR3 plus reference TRBV15 and TRBJ1-6, the full variable domain is DAMVIQNPRYQVTQFGKPVTLSCSQTLNHNVMYWYQQKSSQAPKLLFHYYDKDFNNEADTPDNFQSRRPNTSFCFLDIRSPGLGDTAMYLCATRSGYESPLHFGNGTRLTVT.